This TCR beta chain was identified during a study of blood T cell repertoires in COVID-19 (dated by TCRdb to about 2020). About the study as a whole: Samples covering the acute and convalescent phases of COVID-19 were provided by collaborators in the United States, Italy and Spain. The prospective study material was composed of cDNA or gDNA derived from T cells, B-cell-depleted T cells, or PBMCs. The dataset comprised deeply sampled blood TCRbeta repertoires from subjects exposed to, actively infected with, or recovered from COVID-19. A freely available public database, intended as a resource for researchers studying the immune response to SARS-CoV-2, is where the repertoires were released. The samples were drawn from the first 160 participants of the ongoing ImmuneRACE study and from under 1,500 subjects provided by 6 global collaborators. Nearly every sample came with metadata listing a de-identified subject ID, COVID-19 status, age in years and sex. HLA class I and class II types, where available, came from metadata supplied by the sample provider rather than from assay-based typing. Points the paper makes about the study in general: The amount of clinical and demographic metadata varied by source and participant and was provided uncurated.

V is reduced by 2 bases and J by 0 bases, leaving a spacing of 13 bases between them. Spanning cysteine to phenylalanine, the CDR3 consists of 15 amino acids. The retained sequence is limited to the CDR3, 45 bases, with the frame set at the first base. CDR1 GTSNPN and CDR2 SVGIG were looked up in the germline V gene (reference sequence). The collaborating institutions used their own protocols to collect whole blood in K2EDTA tubes. For TCRbeta analysis, collaborator samples were shipped as frozen whole blood, as isolated PBMCs, or as DNA extracted from either sample type. TCRbeta CDR3 regions were amplified from genomic DNA using the immunoSEQ Assay, a bias-controlled multiplex PCR. For the original study's pipeline: Within the assay, amplification of reference gene primers was used to estimate how many nucleated cells each sample contained. To quantify the absolute abundance of each unique TCRbeta CDR3 rearrangement, sequence reads were collapsed and filtered. For each sample, productive Simpson clonality was calculated as the square root of Simpson's diversity index across productive rearrangements. Imported from immuneACCESS, the table was reduced by TCRdb to in-frame sequences with V and J called. These copies leave out some clones; in studies compared against another copy, an unresolved V gene accounts for under half, and the cause of the remainder is not known. That table is the source of V, J and clone size, and D and trimming were worked out from the DNA. In all, the sample holds approximately 470,000 clones, and approximately 83% of those were seen once. Of the sample, approximately 2.9% falls within the top ten clones.

Concerning this clone itself: Its antigen specificity is not known. Base-call qualities are not available, and no considerably larger clone is one nucleotide away.

This receptor was taken from a human donor in a cohort sampled during active COVID-19. The chain is made from TRBV30 and TRBJ1-2, with TRBD1 perhaps the D gene, on 5 matching bases. Sequenced input: peripheral blood. The CDR3 in this case is CAWSPDRFANYGYTF. In nucleotides, the sequence is TGTGCCTGGAGTCCCGACAGATTCGCTAACTATGGCTACACCTTC.